These T cell receptor beta chains were read from a single sample in a study of blood T cell repertoires in COVID-19. Produced via immunoSEQ multiplex PCR; TCRdb's table is partial and in-frame only. The sample consists of about 240,000 clones, about 85% of them appearing once. The sequenced material came from peripheral blood. The origin of the receptors is a man in his fifties or sixties who had recovered from COVID-19. Both conserved end residues are part of each CDR3. Fields, in order: V gene, D gene, clone size, J gene, CDR3 DNA, CDR3 protein. The D gene is left open where the match is weak. The size entry is marked missing in some rows and otherwise reads once, few, many or a size class.

v_gene: TRBV29-1; d_gene: TRBD1; abundance: .; j_gene: TRBJ2-1; CDR3nt: TGCAGCGCTGAGGGAGACAGGGGGTCTCTAAATGAGCAGTTCTTC; CDR3aa: CSAEGDRGSLNEQFF
v_gene: TRBV11-2; d_gene: .; abundance: .; j_gene: TRBJ1-1; CDR3nt: TGTGCCAGCAGCCCCGCCGGATATGGCGGAGCCACTGAAGCTTTCTTT; CDR3aa: CASSPAGYGGATEAFF
v_gene: TRBV30; d_gene: TRBD1; abundance: once; j_gene: TRBJ2-1; CDR3nt: TGTGCCTGGAGTTTACGACAGGGGGGGTACAATGAGCAGTTCTTC; CDR3aa: CAWSLRQGGYNEQFF
v_gene: TRBV19; d_gene: .; abundance: .; j_gene: TRBJ2-3; CDR3nt: TGTGCCAGTAGTATTGAGGAGGACTCGGATACGCAGTATTTT; CDR3aa: CASSIEEDSDTQYF
v_gene: TRBV2; d_gene: .; abundance: once; j_gene: TRBJ1-5; CDR3nt: TGTGCCAGCAGTGCGGGGGACAATCAGCCCCAGCATTTT; CDR3aa: CASSAGDNQPQHF
v_gene: TRBV7-9; d_gene: .; abundance: .; j_gene: TRBJ1-5; CDR3nt: TGTGCCAGCAGCTTCGGCGGGGGACATCAGCCCCAGCATTTT; CDR3aa: CASSFGGGHQPQHF
v_gene: TRBV6-2/TRBV6-3; d_gene: .; abundance: .; j_gene: TRBJ2-1; CDR3nt: TGTGCCAGCAGTTCTCCGATGAGCTCCTACAATGAGCAGTTCTTC; CDR3aa: CASSSPMSSYNEQFF
v_gene: TRBV5-8; d_gene: TRBD1; abundance: .; j_gene: TRBJ1-2; CDR3nt: TGTGCCAGCAGCCCGGACAGGAGGTATGGCTACACCTTC; CDR3aa: CASSPDRRYGYTF
v_gene: TRBV5-1; d_gene: .; abundance: .; j_gene: TRBJ1-3; CDR3nt: TGCGCCAGCAGCATGGAGGGGTCCCATTCCTCTGGAAACACCATATATTTT; CDR3aa: CASSMEGSHSSGNTIYF
v_gene: TRBV28; d_gene: .; abundance: few; j_gene: TRBJ1-5; CDR3nt: TGTGCCAGCAGGGATCAGGGTTTTCGACAGCCCCAGCATTTT; CDR3aa: CASRDQGFRQPQHF
v_gene: TRBV5-1; d_gene: .; abundance: .; j_gene: TRBJ2-3; CDR3nt: TGCGCCAGCCTTCACACGAGCACAGATACGCAGTATTTT; CDR3aa: CASLHTSTDTQYF
v_gene: TRBV30; d_gene: .; abundance: .; j_gene: TRBJ1-1; CDR3nt: TGTGCCTGGAGCGCACCGGGGGTTGTGGGGTTGGTGGATACTGAAGCTTTCTTT; CDR3aa: CAWSAPGVVGLVDTEAFF
v_gene: TRBV5-4; d_gene: .; abundance: .; j_gene: TRBJ1-2; CDR3nt: TGTGCCAGCAGTCCCGGGACATTCGATGGCTACACCTTC; CDR3aa: CASSPGTFDGYTF
v_gene: TRBV10-2; d_gene: TRBD2; abundance: .; j_gene: TRBJ2-1; CDR3nt: TGCGCCAGCAGCACGGGACTAGCCGGGAATGAGCAGTTCTTC; CDR3aa: CASSTGLAGNEQFF
v_gene: TRBV24-1; d_gene: .; abundance: .; j_gene: TRBJ1-2; CDR3nt: TGTGCCACCAGTGACTACAGGGAGGGCTACACCTTC; CDR3aa: CATSDYREGYTF
v_gene: TRBV6-6; d_gene: .; abundance: once; j_gene: TRBJ2-3; CDR3nt: TGTGCCAGCAGCAGCCTAGGAGCAGATACGCAGTATTTT; CDR3aa: CASSSLGADTQYF
v_gene: TRBV5-1; d_gene: .; abundance: .; j_gene: TRBJ1-4; CDR3nt: TGCGCCAGCAGCTCTAATAACCCCGGGACATCTGAAAAACTGTTTTTT; CDR3aa: CASSSNNPGTSEKLFF
v_gene: TRBV9; d_gene: .; abundance: .; j_gene: TRBJ2-1; CDR3nt: TGTGCCAGCAGCTCTCAGGGGGGTTACAATGAGCAGTTCTTC; CDR3aa: CASSSQGGYNEQFF
v_gene: TRBV6-5; d_gene: TRBD1; abundance: few; j_gene: TRBJ1-2; CDR3nt: TGTGCCAGCAGTTACTCGGGACAGGGCCCTTATCGCTACACCTTC; CDR3aa: CASSYSGQGPYRYTF
v_gene: TRBV5-1; d_gene: TRBD1; abundance: .; j_gene: TRBJ1-1; CDR3nt: TGCGCCAGCAGCCCTACTTTCGACAGGGGGCAGAACACTGAAGCTTTCTTT; CDR3aa: CASSPTFDRGQNTEAFF
v_gene: TRBV30; d_gene: .; abundance: once; j_gene: TRBJ1-6; CDR3nt: TGTGCCTGGAGTACCCAACTAGGGTCACCCCTCCACTTT; CDR3aa: CAWSTQLGSPLHF
v_gene: TRBV5-1; d_gene: .; abundance: .; j_gene: TRBJ2-2; CDR3nt: TGCGCCAGCAGGTTTAGGTCAGAGGCCGGGGAGCTGTTTTTT; CDR3aa: CASRFRSEAGELFF
v_gene: TRBV24-1; d_gene: TRBD1; abundance: .; j_gene: TRBJ1-2; CDR3nt: TGTGCCACCAGTGATTCAGGGGGCAAGGTGGGCTACACCTTC; CDR3aa: CATSDSGGKVGYTF
v_gene: TRBV19; d_gene: TRBD2; abundance: .; j_gene: TRBJ2-7; CDR3nt: TGTGCCAGTAGTGCCGCCAATCTAGCGGGATCCTACGAGCAGTACTTC; CDR3aa: CASSAANLAGSYEQYF
v_gene: TRBV12-3/TRBV12-4; d_gene: TRBD2; abundance: .; j_gene: TRBJ2-1; CDR3nt: TGTGCCACTAGCGGGGGGGCCCACAATGAGCAGTTCTTC; CDR3aa: CATSGGAHNEQFF
v_gene: TRBV30; d_gene: .; abundance: .; j_gene: TRBJ1-2; CDR3nt: TGTGCCTGGAGTTCGAACTATGGCTACACCTTC; CDR3aa: CAWSSNYGYTF
v_gene: TRBV5-5; d_gene: TRBD1; abundance: few; j_gene: TRBJ1-1; CDR3nt: TGTGCCAGCAGCTTGGAAGGGGGACAGGTGGCTTTCTTT; CDR3aa: CASSLEGGQVAFF
v_gene: TRBV6-5; d_gene: TRBD2; abundance: .; j_gene: TRBJ2-1; CDR3nt: TGTGCCAGCATCCATACCGGGACTAGCGACAATGAGCAGTTCTTC; CDR3aa: CASIHTGTSDNEQFF
v_gene: TRBV11-2; d_gene: TRBD1; abundance: few; j_gene: TRBJ2-7; CDR3nt: TGTGCCAGCAGCTTAGATGGACAGGGTAAATCGGAGCAGTACTTC; CDR3aa: CASSLDGQGKSEQYF
v_gene: TRBV10-2; d_gene: TRBD1; abundance: .; j_gene: TRBJ2-7; CDR3nt: TGCGCCAGCAGTGAGGCGAAGGGGACAGGGGGCTTCTACGAGCAGTACTTC; CDR3aa: CASSEAKGTGGFYEQYF
v_gene: TRBV9; d_gene: .; abundance: .; j_gene: TRBJ2-3; CDR3nt: TGTGCCAGCAGCGCCGACAGCCTTTTTGGGGCTACGCAGTATTTT; CDR3aa: CASSADSLFGATQYF
v_gene: TRBV6-5; d_gene: .; abundance: .; j_gene: TRBJ1-1; CDR3nt: TGTGCCAGCAGTTCACAGGGAAAAACTGAAGCTTTCTTT; CDR3aa: CASSSQGKTEAFF
v_gene: TRBV6-5; d_gene: TRBD1; abundance: .; j_gene: TRBJ2-2; CDR3nt: TGTGCCATCCCGGGACAGGGGTCTTCGGGGGAGCTGTTTTTT; CDR3aa: CAIPGQGSSGELFF
v_gene: TRBV4-1; d_gene: TRBD1; abundance: .; j_gene: TRBJ2-2; CDR3nt: TGCGCCAGCAGTCCTTACAAACACACCGGGACAGGCACCGGGGAGCTGTTTTTT; CDR3aa: CASSPYKHTGTGTGELFF
v_gene: TRBV4-2; d_gene: TRBD1; abundance: .; j_gene: TRBJ1-2; CDR3nt: TGTGCCAGCAGCCAACCTGGACAGGTTCAAGGCTACACCTTC; CDR3aa: CASSQPGQVQGYTF
v_gene: TRBV23-1; d_gene: .; abundance: .; j_gene: TRBJ1-6; CDR3nt: TGCGCCAGCAGTAGGAGCGGGGGGTCACCCCTCCACTTT; CDR3aa: CASSRSGGSPLHF
v_gene: TRBV4-2; d_gene: TRBD2; abundance: .; j_gene: TRBJ2-5; CDR3nt: TGTGCCAGCAGCCAAGACAAAGGCGGGGGGGCCAGAGAGACCCAGTACTTC; CDR3aa: CASSQDKGGGARETQYF
v_gene: TRBV25-1; d_gene: .; abundance: .; j_gene: TRBJ1-6; CDR3nt: TGTGCCTCCAGGGGAGATTCACCCCTCCACTTT; CDR3aa: CASRGDSPLHF
v_gene: TRBV30; d_gene: .; abundance: .; j_gene: TRBJ1-6; CDR3nt: TGTGCCTGGAGTTCGGGGGAGGGTGGCTCCTATAATTCACCCCTCCACTTT; CDR3aa: CAWSSGEGGSYNSPLHF
v_gene: TRBV2; d_gene: .; abundance: .; j_gene: TRBJ1-3; CDR3nt: TGTGCCAGCAGTGTACGACAGTCTGGAAACACCATATATTTT; CDR3aa: CASSVRQSGNTIYF
v_gene: TRBV5-1; d_gene: TRBD1; abundance: .; j_gene: TRBJ1-5; CDR3nt: TGCGCCAGCAGCTTGGTGTCAGGGGGCAGTCAGCCCCAGCATTTT; CDR3aa: CASSLVSGGSQPQHF
v_gene: TRBV5-1; d_gene: .; abundance: .; j_gene: TRBJ1-1; CDR3nt: TGCGCCAGCAACCTTGGGGGCCCCGGGATGGCTGAAGCTTTCTTT; CDR3aa: CASNLGGPGMAEAFF
v_gene: TRBV6-5; d_gene: TRBD1; abundance: .; j_gene: TRBJ1-5; CDR3nt: TGTGTCTGTGGGCAGGGGGGTATATTTCAGCCCCAGCATTTT; CDR3aa: CVCGQGGIFQPQHF
v_gene: TRBV19; d_gene: TRBD1; abundance: .; j_gene: TRBJ1-2; CDR3nt: TGTGCCAGTACTCGGGACAGGGTTGGGTATGGCTACACCTTC; CDR3aa: CASTRDRVGYGYTF